These 19 T cell receptor beta chains were sequenced from one sample in a study of Ad26.COV2.S vaccination and SARS-CoV-2 variants. TCRdb keeps only in-frame clones here, not all; method: immunoSEQ multiplex PCR. The data contain hundreds of thousands of clones, approximately 89% of them singletons. The treatment is: 15 to 20 received Ad26.COV2.S at low or high dose, single or two shots; about five received placebo; per-sample allocation not given. The samples date from day 63 after the first vaccine or placebo injection. This specimen was peripheral blood, taken in a trial of Ad26.COV2.S vaccine versus placebo. Receptors originate from a person aged 18-65 years who received the Ad26.COV2.S COVID-19 vaccine or a placebo.

The chain has TRBV2 and TRBJ2-7; unclear D gene. The CDR3 has 13 residues. Germline loops: CDR1 SNHLY, CDR2 FYNNEI. The V and J ends lost 5 bases and 6 bases respectively, with 14 bases between them. Written as DNA, the CDR3 is TGTGCCAGCAGTCCGTTACTTTGGGGCGAGCAGTACTTC. Translated: CASSPLLWGEQYF.

J is TRBJ1-5 and V is TRBV2, with a weak D call TRBD1 (6 bases). This CDR3 contains 18 residues. Germline loops: CDR1 SNHLY, CDR2 FYNNEI. V lost 11 bases, J lost 0 bases, and 26 bases lay in between. This CDR3 is CALWAGGEGGYSNQPQHF. The CDR3 DNA is TGTGCCCTCTGGGCGGGTGGAGAGGGGGGATATAGCAATCAGCCCCAGCATTTT.

J is TRBJ2-5 and V is TRBV27; possibly TRBD2 for D (6 bases). Germline V gene data show CDR1 as MNHEY and CDR2 as SMNVEV (reference sequence). The CDR3 spans 12 residues. V was cut by 4 bases and J by 6 bases, with 9 bases left in between. The CDR3: CASSYAGKTQYF. The CDR3 region has the DNA TGTGCCAGCAGTTATGCGGGAAAGACCCAGTACTTC.

The chain carries TRBV5-1 and TRBJ1-1, with D uncertain. The length of the CDR3 is 13 residues. The germline CDR1 and CDR2 sequences are SGHRS and YFSETQ. V was cut by 3 bases and J by 4 bases, with 10 bases left in between. CDR3 sequence (DNA): TGCGCCAGCAGCTCGGCCCCTGGCACTGAAGCTTTCTTT. Its translation is CASSSAPGTEAFF.

The chain has TRBV4-3 and TRBJ1-3; D ambiguous. The germline V gene has CDR1 LGHNA and CDR2 YSLEER. This CDR3 comprises 16 residues. V was cut by 0 bases and J by 1 base, with 10 bases left in between. In DNA form, the CDR3 reads TGCGCCAGCAGCCAAGAGGATGCGGGGTCTGGAAACACCATATATTTT. Translation gives CASSQEDAGSGNTIYF.

This clone came up once. The J gene is TRBJ1-2, the V gene TRBV19, with 11 bases matching TRBD1. The CDR3 totals 15 residues. The trim removed 6 bases at V and 7 bases at J, leaving 10 bases unmatched. CDR1 LNHDA and CDR2 SQIVND come from the germline V gene (reference sequence). The CDR3 DNA sequence: TGTGCCAGTAGGGACAGGGGGCGCCCCCTAAGTGGCTACACCTTC. This gives the protein CASRDRGRPLSGYTF.

The rearrangement uses TRBV7-9 and TRBJ2-1; possibly TRBD1 for D (6 bases). The CDR3 covers 14 residues. Germline V CDR1 and CDR2: SEHNR, FQNEAQ (reference sequence). Trimming took off 7 bases at V and 4 bases at J, with 14 bases between the two ends. The CDR3 here is CASTPGQPYNEQFF. In DNA, the CDR3 is TGTGCCAGCACCCCCGGACAGCCTTACAATGAGCAGTTCTTC.

Only a few counts were recorded for this clone. CDR3 sequence (DNA): TGTGCCAGCAGTCCCGGGACCTGGGACACTGAAGCTTTCTTT. Translating gives CASSPGTWDTEAFF. The V call is TRBV27, the J call TRBJ1-1; TRBD1 is a possible D gene (5 bases). Germline CDR1 is MNHEY and CDR2 is SMNVEV (reference sequence). The CDR3 runs to 14 residues. V was shortened by 5 bases and J by 3 bases, with 13 bases between the two germline ends.

The gene calls are TRBV6-1 and TRBJ2-2, with a weak D call TRBD1 (5 bases). This CDR3 comprises 15 residues. V was clipped by 1 base and J by 5 bases, with 11 bases between them. Germline V gene data show CDR1 as MNHNS and CDR2 as SASEGT. This CDR3 reads CASSEEGLRTGELFF. The CDR3, as DNA: TGTGCCAGCAGTGAAGAGGGGCTGAGGACCGGGGAGCTGTTTTTT.

The chain has TRBV6-5 and TRBJ2-7; the D gene could be TRBD1 or TRBD2 (6 bases each). Germline values: CDR1 MNHEY, CDR2 SVGAGI. Trimming stripped 4 bases from V and 4 bases from J, with 17 bases between. CDR3 size: 15 residues. As DNA, the CDR3 is TGTGCCAGCAGTTGGGGGGCAAGGGGGGATTACGAGCAGTACTTC. Translated, it gives CASSWGARGDYEQYF.

The chain is built from TRBV4-1 and TRBJ2-7; D perhaps matches TRBD2 (6 bases). There are 15 residues in the CDR3. In germline, CDR1 is MGHRA, CDR2 YSYEKL. Between the trimmed V and J ends, which lost 1 base and 7 bases, there was a span of 17 bases. The CDR3 bases are TGCGCCAGCAGCCAAGGCCTGACAGTACGGGGGGAGCAGTACTTC. This encodes CASSQGLTVRGEQYF.

This chain joins TRBV28 and TRBJ2-1, with 8 bases that match TRBD1. From germline, CDR1 is MDHEN and CDR2 SYDVKM. The J segment lost 4 bases and the V segment lost 6 bases, leaving 14 bases of the junction unmatched. The CDR3 runs 17 residues. The CDR3 nucleotides are TGTGCCAGCAGCCCTCTTCCCGGGACAGGACATTACAATGAGCAGTTCTTC. Encoded protein: CASSPLPGTGHYNEQFF. Supplemented by reference TRBV28 and TRBJ2-1, the full variable domain reads DVKVTQSSRYLVKRTGEKVFLECVQDMDHENMFWYRQDPGLGLRLIYFSYDVKMKEKGDIPEGYSVSREKKERFSLILESASTNQTSMYLCASSPLPGTGHYNEQFFGPGTRLTVL.

The V gene is TRBV6-6, the J gene TRBJ1-2, with a tentative D call TRBD1 (5 bases). CDR1 MNHNY and CDR2 SVGAGI come from the germline V gene (reference sequence). This CDR3 region has 15 residues. Trimming took 5 bases from V and 4 from J, leaving 17 bases between them. CDR3 amino acids: CASSRGGSLGYGYTF. In DNA form, the CDR3 reads TGTGCCAGCAGTAGGGGAGGTTCTCTAGGCTATGGCTACACCTTC.

The chain links TRBV7-2 to TRBJ1-1; TRBD1 aligns across 10 bases. The CDR3 spans 15 residues. The trim removed 5 bases at V and 6 bases at J, leaving 9 bases unmatched. Germline V gene data show CDR1 as SGHTA and CDR2 as FQGNSA. CDR3 coding DNA: TGTGCCAGCAGCAGTAGACAGGGGGCATGGGCTGAAGCTTTCTTT. Amino acids: CASSSRQGAWAEAFF.

V is TRBV19 and J is TRBJ1-2; no definite D call. V lost 5 bases and J 8 bases, leaving 21 bases between the germline ends. Germline loops: CDR1 LNHDA, CDR2 SQIVND (reference sequence). The CDR3 covers 15 residues. CDR3 nucleotide sequence: TGTGCCAGTAGTGATACCGACGGGTTGGGCAGGGGCTACACCTTC. Encoded protein: CASSDTDGLGRGYTF.

The genes are TRBV6-5 and TRBJ2-1; 7 nucleotides match TRBD2. Germline V gene lookup returns CDR1 MNHEY and CDR2 SVGAGI. Trimming removed 2 bases from V and 7 bases from J; junction bases left unmatched: 11. This CDR3 is 16 amino acids long. The CDR3 here is CASSYTLAGVLNEQFF. The CDR3 nucleotides are TGTGCCAGCAGTTACACCTTGGCGGGAGTACTTAATGAGCAGTTCTTC.

This chain links TRBV2 with TRBJ1-2; D gene ambiguous. The V gene's germline CDR1 is SNHLY and CDR2 FYNNEI. The CDR3 contains 14 residues. Trimming left V 2 bases short and J 0 bases short, with 7 bases between. CDR3 bases: TGTGCCAGCAGTGAAATGTTAACTAACTATGGCTACACCTTC. Translating it yields CASSEMLTNYGYTF.

This clone was recorded only once. The chain has TRBV9 and TRBJ2-2; D remains ambiguous. CDR3 length: 15 amino acids. Germline V gives CDR1 SGDLS, CDR2 YYNGEE. With 0 bases removed from V and 2 bases from J, the gap between germline ends came to 8 bases. CDR3 amino acids: CASSVDPGNTGELFF. DNA of the CDR3: TGTGCCAGCAGCGTAGATCCCGGAAACACCGGGGAGCTGTTTTTT.

The chain is built from TRBV4-3 and TRBJ2-4, with a weak D call TRBD1 (6 bases). The V gene lost 3 bases and the J gene lost 0 bases, with 15 bases spanning the gap. Germline V gene lookup returns CDR1 LGHNA and CDR2 YSLEER. The CDR3 extends over 17 amino acids. The CDR3 DNA sequence: TGCGCCAGCAGCCACGCCCGGGACACATTAGCCAAAAACATTCAGTACTTC. Translated: CASSHARDTLAKNIQYF.